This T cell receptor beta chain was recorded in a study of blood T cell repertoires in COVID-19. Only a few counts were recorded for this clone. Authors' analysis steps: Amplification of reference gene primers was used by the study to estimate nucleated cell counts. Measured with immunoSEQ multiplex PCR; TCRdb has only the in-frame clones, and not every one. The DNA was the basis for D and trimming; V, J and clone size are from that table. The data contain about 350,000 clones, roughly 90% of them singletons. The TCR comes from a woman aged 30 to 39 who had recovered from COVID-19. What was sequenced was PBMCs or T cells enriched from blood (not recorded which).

The CDR3, as DNA: TGTGCCAGCAGTTTTCTCGCGATCGGCAGGGTTTCTAACTATGGCTACACCTTC. It translates to CASSFLAIGRVSNYGYTF. This rearrangement joins TRBV28 to TRBJ1-2, with D perhaps matching TRBD1 (5 bases). This CDR3 region has 18 residues. CDR1 is MDHEN, CDR2 SYDVKM, per germline. V was trimmed by 3 bases and J by 0 bases, leaving 20 bases between them.